Given below is one T cell receptor beta chain in context. The record originates from a study of blood T cell repertoires in COVID-19. Produced via immunoSEQ multiplex PCR; TCRdb's table is partial and in-frame only. Here the sample spans 150,000 to 200,000 clones, under 90% being singletons. The V gene lost 5 bases and the J gene lost 7 bases, with 12 bases spanning the gap. Germline assignment: CDR1 LNHDA and CDR2 SQIVND (reference sequence). CDR3 length equals 14 residues. The chain couples TRBV19 to TRBJ1-6, with D uncertain. This clonotype was obtained from a man aged 55 to 69 with acute or convalescent COVID-19. Sequenced sample: peripheral blood. The CDR3 DNA reads TGTGCCAGTAGTGTCCGGGTCGAGAATTCACCCCTCCACTTT. Its protein product is CASSVRVENSPLHF.